This T cell receptor beta chain was sequenced during a study of human T cells and chemical hapten exposure. Original data processing: TCRs per sample had a median of 95,638 and ranged from 23,224 to 690,600. Via MiXCR, TCRdb re-called the RACE reads, giving one row per CDR3 protein. Here the V and J calls rest on TCRdb's processing, not on the authors' analysis. The sample carries 45,000 to 70,000 distinct CDR3 sequences, 7% to 10% recorded once. This clonotype occurred a few times. Indicated time point: patch test 1, 2 weeks after DPC sensitization. Treatment here: therapeutic diphenylcyclopropenone sensitization with weekly scalp DPC. Blood sampling preceded each patch test application. V gave up 3 bases and J gave up 6 bases; unmatched junction bases: 2. The CDR3 sequence is 14 residues long. The V gene's germline CDR1 is SGHTA and CDR2 FQGNSA.

This TCR derives from a woman in her thirties or forties with alopecia areata. Some clones in this sample may be carry-over from other donors' samples. The sequencing used whole blood, collected in connection with sensitization to the hapten diphenylcyclopropenone (DPC). The chain uses TRBV7-2 and TRBJ2-2; 9 bases agree with TRBD1. Written as DNA, the CDR3 is TGTGCCAGCAGCTTCTACAGGGGGCCCGGGGAGCTGTTTTTT. This translates into CASSFYRGPGELFF.